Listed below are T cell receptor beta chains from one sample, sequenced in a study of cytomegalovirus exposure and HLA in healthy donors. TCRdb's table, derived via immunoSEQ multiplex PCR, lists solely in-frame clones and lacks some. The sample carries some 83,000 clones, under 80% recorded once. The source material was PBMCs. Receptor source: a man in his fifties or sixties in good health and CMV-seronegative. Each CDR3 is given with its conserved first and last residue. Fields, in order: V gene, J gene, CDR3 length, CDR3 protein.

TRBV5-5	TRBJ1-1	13	CASSTPQNTEAFF
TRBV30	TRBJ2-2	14	CAWRPELSTGELFF
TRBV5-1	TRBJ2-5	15	CASSLFQGRQETQYF
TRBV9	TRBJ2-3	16	CASSVIPGGGADTQYF
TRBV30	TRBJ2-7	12	CAWSAVNYEQYF
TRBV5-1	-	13	CASGLIPGNEQYF
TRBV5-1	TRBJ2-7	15	CAGSLEASGGGEQYF
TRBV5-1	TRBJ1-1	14	CASSFLAGNTEAFF
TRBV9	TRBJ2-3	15	CASSVSQGSTDTQYF
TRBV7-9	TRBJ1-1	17	CASSPTPTGVRNTEAFF
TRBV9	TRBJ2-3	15	CASSVVDGVGDTQYF
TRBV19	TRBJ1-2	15	CASSTTGHSNYGYTF